Each of the 10 T cell receptor beta chains below was sequenced from the same sample in a study of a mutant IDH1 vaccine in newly diagnosed glioma. Their cognate antigens are unknown. TCRdb's copy holds only in-frame clones and misses some; the assay was immunoSEQ multiplex PCR. The sample lists tens of thousands of clones, 80% to 90% occurring once. As for time point: week 35, safety follow-up. Every single dose of the vaccine, 300 ug of mutant IDH1 20-mer peptide, came with topical imiquimod. Sequencing used PBMCs, obtained from a glioma patient whose treatment included an IDH1 peptide vaccine. These receptors all come from a man aged 35 to 55 with glioma.

The rearrangement joins TRBV19 to TRBJ1-2; the D is unclear. V lost 1 base and J lost 7, with 10 bases in between. CDR3 length: 13 residues. The germline V gene encodes CDR1 LNHDA and CDR2 SQIVND (reference sequence). This chain's CDR3 is CASSIVLWRGYTF. The CDR3 coding sequence is TGTGCCAGTAGTATAGTCCTATGGCGTGGCTACACCTTC. The complete variable domain, with remaining parts taken from reference TRBV19 and TRBJ1-2, reads DGGITQSPKYLFRKEGQNVTLSCEQNLNHDAMYWYRQDPGQGLRLIYYSQIVNDFQKGDIAEGYSVSREKKESFPLTVTSAQKNPTAFYLCASSIVLWRGYTFGSGTRLTVV.

The chain has TRBV7-6 and TRBJ2-2, with D unresolved. CDR3 length: 15 amino acids. Between the trimmed V and J ends, which lost 5 bases and 1 base, there was a span of 11 bases. The V gene's germline CDR1 is SGHVS and CDR2 FNYEAQ. CDR3 sequence: CASSPLPENTGELFF. CDR3 bases: TGTGCCAGCAGCCCCCTCCCGGAGAACACCGGGGAGCTGTTTTTT.

V is TRBV28 and J is TRBJ1-5, with D perhaps matching TRBD1 (5 bases). The ends were cut back, 6 bases at V and 6 bases at J, with 12 bases in the middle. This CDR3 is built from 13 residues. From germline, CDR1 is MDHEN and CDR2 SYDVKM. The CDR3 DNA reads as TGTGCCAGCAGGCTCCGGGACGGTCAGCCCCAGCATTTT. This translates into CASRLRDGQPQHF.

This rearrangement joins TRBV19 to TRBJ2-1; 10 bases are shared with TRBD2. V shed 3 bases and J 7 bases; nucleotides not matched to a gene: 3. Germline V lookup: CDR1 LNHDA, CDR2 SQIVND (reference sequence). The CDR3 sequence is 14 residues long. CDR3 region: CASSISGGSNEQFF. The DNA of the CDR3 is TGTGCCAGTAGTATTAGCGGGGGGAGTAATGAGCAGTTCTTC.

The chain is built from TRBV2 and TRBJ2-5; the D gene is possibly TRBD2 (7 bases). The CDR3 has 16 amino acids. CDR1 is SNHLY and CDR2 is FYNNEI in the germline V gene. Trimming removed 2 bases at V and 2 bases at J, with 15 bases between. The CDR3 is CASSEWPAGQQETQYF. In nucleotides, the CDR3 is TGTGCCAGCAGTGAATGGCCAGCGGGACAACAAGAGACCCAGTACTTC. Combining the CDR3 with reference TRBV2 and TRBJ2-5 gives the whole variable domain EPEVTQTPSHQVTQMGQEVILRCVPISNHLYFYWYRQILGQKVEFLVSFYNNEISEKSEIFDDQFSVERPDGSNFTLKIRSTKLEDSAMYFCASSEWPAGQQETQYFGPGTRLLVL.

The chain carries TRBV6-1 and TRBJ1-6; the D is unclear. The CDR3 runs 13 residues. Germline CDR1 reads MNHNS; CDR2 reads SASEGT. V lost 5 bases, J lost 8 bases, and 10 bases lay in between. The CDR3 sequence is CASSNGRDSPLHF. Written as DNA, the CDR3 is TGTGCCAGCAGTAACGGTCGGGATTCACCCCTCCACTTT.

This chain links TRBV29-1 with TRBJ2-1; D is perhaps TRBD1 (5 bases). The CDR3 runs 14 residues. Germline CDR1 and CDR2: SQVTM and ANQGSEA. Trimming took 4 bases from V and 9 from J, leaving 19 bases between them. The DNA of the CDR3 is TGCAGCGTTGGAACAGGTGCCTCTAGTATTGAGCAGTTCTTC. It encodes CSVGTGASSIEQFF.

The DNA for the CDR3 is TGTGCCATCAGGGGACAGGGGACGAACACTGAAGCTTTCTTT. Its protein is CAIRGQGTNTEAFF. This rearrangement joins TRBV10-3 to TRBJ1-1; TRBD1 matches at 10 bases. Per the germline V gene, CDR1 is ENHRY and CDR2 is SYGVKD. The V and J ends lost 6 bases and 1 base, in that order; junction bases with no gene match: 2. This CDR3 has 14 amino acids.

This chain joins TRBV7-3 and TRBJ2-6, with unresolved D. Germline CDR1 and CDR2: SGHTA and FQGTGA. The V and J ends lost 4 bases and 0 bases respectively, with 7 bases between them. CDR3 size: 15 residues. The CDR3 sequence: CASSSQASGANVLTF. The CDR3 nucleotides are TGTGCCAGCAGCTCCCAGGCCTCTGGGGCCAACGTCCTGACTTTC.

The CDR3 nucleotides read TGTGCCAGCAGCGTAACAGTCCTCTCTGGAAACACCATATATTTT. Translated: CASSVTVLSGNTIYF. This chain joins TRBV9 and TRBJ1-3; no firm D call. The germline CDR1 and CDR2 sequences are SGDLS and YYNGEE. V dropped 1 base and J dropped 0 bases, with 8 bases sitting between them. CDR3 size: 15 residues.